This T cell receptor beta chain was profiled in a study of graft-versus-host responses after intestinal transplantation. In the study overall: All recipients got anti-thymocyte globulin induction, then tacrolimus and steroids for approximately 3 years. Whole-study results and caveats: Within the allografts of patients who had graft-donor T cell macrochimerism, graft-versus-host to host-versus-graft clonal ratios were high. Early after transplant, HvG declines were associated with peak levels of circulating GvH clones.

Using immunoSEQ multiplex PCR, the repertoire was profiled, and TCRdb retains in-frame clones only, with some absent. The sample consists of about 82,000 clones, 91% of them appearing once. Trimming removed 0 bases from V and 3 bases from J, with 9 bases in between. The CDR3 sequence is 14 residues long. Looked up from germline, CDR1 is KGHSH and CDR2 is LQKENI. Concerning this clone: The antigen is undetermined.

The sequencing here drew on unstimulated CD4+ T cells sorted from spleen or lymph node cells, taken before intestinal transplant. This sequence was found in a human donor who received an intestinal transplant. The chain is built from TRBV18 and TRBJ2-7; D might be TRBD1 (6 bases). The CDR3 sequence is CASSPPRQVYEQYF. CDR3 nucleotide sequence: TGTGCCAGCTCACCACCGAGACAGGTCTACGAGCAGTACTTC.